This entry is about one T cell receptor (beta chain). Its target is unknown. The source of the sample is a study of radiotherapy plus CTLA-4 blockade in lung cancer. Study as a whole: Among all patients, 18% showed objective responses, while more than 25% had disease control. Study-level results: Reports state that early shifts in blood T cell clones, with interferon-beta, best predicted response. Among blood TCR repertoires after radiotherapy plus ipilimumab, tumor-derived clones expanded.

Method: immunoSEQ multiplex PCR; TCRdb's copy keeps in-frame clones and lacks some. The sample contains more than 95,000 clones, roughly 79% of which appear only once. Trimming removed 3 bases from V and 2 bases from J, with 20 bases in between. Germline assignment: CDR1 SGHRS and CDR2 YFSETQ. The CDR3 has 17 amino acids. It was focal radiation plus CTLA-4 blockade with ipilimumab that patients with chemo-refractory metastatic non-small-cell lung cancer received. The sequencing used peripheral blood, collected from a patient treated with radiotherapy plus ipilimumab. The genes are TRBV5-1 and TRBJ2-5; D not certain. This TCR was recovered from a human donor with non-small cell lung cancer who had a partial response to radiotherapy plus ipilimumab. Some clones in this sample may be carry-over from other donors' samples. The CDR3 reads CASSSSLFGVQQETQYF. CDR3 coding DNA: TGCGCCAGCAGCTCGTCACTGTTCGGTGTGCAACAAGAGACCCAGTACTTC.